This T cell receptor beta chain was captured by sequencing in a study of blood T cells in healthy people across ages (dated by TCRdb to between 2015 and 2017). Concerning the study at large: In model experiments, template switching captured roughly one uniquely barcoded TCR beta cDNA molecule for every two T cells. The study measured age-related changes in TCR beta repertoire diversity using deep sequencing normalized with unique cDNA molecular identifiers. Donors were grouped into four age groups: young (average about 15 years), middle-aged (39), aged (approximately 67) and long-lived (about 89). To avoid experimental bias, donors of different ages were randomly spread across the sequencing lanes. Using the same blood draw, the study looked at two additional independent replicas of 1 million unique cDNA reads for two donors, one aged 18 to 30 and the other aged 80 or older. The paper as a whole reports these results and caveats: Compared with the aged group, more naive CD4+ T cells, fewer expanded clones and increased TCR diversity were shown by the long-lived group, suggesting age selection. Because the CMV infection status of the donors was unknown, age-related changes in expanded clonotypes may potentially have been confounded. Because profiling used bulk unsorted PBMCs, naive and antigen-experienced compartments could not be compared conclusively. Estimates of total diversity from one million sequenced T cells were regarded as lower bounds and underestimates. Observed TCR beta diversity correlated strongly with the percentage of naive T cells measured by flow cytometry. Observed TCR beta diversity per million T cells fell roughly linearly with age, and a significant reduction was already apparent by age approximately 40.

Libraries were built with 5' RACE. These reads were obtained on an Illumina HiSeq 2500. A second PCR of about 6 to 11 cycles was performed with a sample-barcoded 5' primer and a J-beta primer mix. A template-switch 5' adaptor carrying 12 random nucleotides introduced a unique molecular identifier onto each TCR beta cDNA molecule. At least 3 million CDR3-containing paired-end reads were obtained from each sample. First-strand cDNA synthesis was performed from all RNA using the Mint cDNA synthesis kit, with priming by a TRBC-specific oligonucleotide. Following uracil-DNA glycosylase treatment, all cDNA underwent a first 18-cycle PCR with the universal primers M1SS and BC2_uni_R. The study's processing was this. For normalization, 1 million high-quality reads, each with a distinct molecular identifier, were randomly selected from each sample. Reads with shared molecular identifiers were discarded instead of being binned into consensus sequences. MiTCR, with a Q25 quality threshold and the strictest error-elimination algorithm, was used for CDR3 identification, clonotype clustering and error correction. A nonparametric unseen species model using Euler transformation provided a lower-bound estimate of total TCR beta diversity. In TCRdb, the public reads were trimmed at Q25 with fastp and aligned with MiXCR, with productive beta chains retained. Rows with a matching CDR3 protein are joined into one entry that keeps the most common DNA and genes. None of the V and J calls come from the authors' own analysis; TCRdb made them. The sample yields just under 900,000 distinct CDR3 sequences; about 28% were counted once. Roughly a sixth of the sample is in the top ten clones.

Of note for this clonotype: Its antigen is still unknown. Base quality data are lacking; no much larger clone is found one base away.

Inclusive of the bounding cysteine and phenylalanine, the CDR3 is 15 residues long. Only the CDR3 DNA is retained, 45 bases long and in frame from the first base. CDR1 GTSNPN and CDR2 SVGIG are derived from the germline V gene (reference sequence). From V the trimming removes 5 bases and from J it removes 7 bases, while the gene matches leave 11 bases of the junction unaccounted for. The donors were roughly 39 Caucasian individuals from Russia, aged 6 to 90 years, who were systemically healthy. Roughly 9 milliliters of peripheral blood were drawn from each donor into EDTA-treated Vacutainer tubes. Ficoll-Paque density-gradient centrifugation was used to isolate PBMCs, with at least 7 million per sample. Trizol reagent was used to extract total RNA from PBMCs, with at least 5.5 micrograms per sample. For every donor, flow cytometry on a PBMC aliquot measured the percentage of naive CD45RAhigh/CD27high T cells.

This TCR derives from a woman older than 75 in good health. The source material was blood. The chain employs TRBV30 and TRBJ1-4; TRBD1 matches 9 bases in the middle. The nucleotides are TGTGCCTGGGACCGAAGAACAGGGGGCGGTGAAAAACTGTTTTTT. Translated, it reads CAWDRRTGGGEKLFF.